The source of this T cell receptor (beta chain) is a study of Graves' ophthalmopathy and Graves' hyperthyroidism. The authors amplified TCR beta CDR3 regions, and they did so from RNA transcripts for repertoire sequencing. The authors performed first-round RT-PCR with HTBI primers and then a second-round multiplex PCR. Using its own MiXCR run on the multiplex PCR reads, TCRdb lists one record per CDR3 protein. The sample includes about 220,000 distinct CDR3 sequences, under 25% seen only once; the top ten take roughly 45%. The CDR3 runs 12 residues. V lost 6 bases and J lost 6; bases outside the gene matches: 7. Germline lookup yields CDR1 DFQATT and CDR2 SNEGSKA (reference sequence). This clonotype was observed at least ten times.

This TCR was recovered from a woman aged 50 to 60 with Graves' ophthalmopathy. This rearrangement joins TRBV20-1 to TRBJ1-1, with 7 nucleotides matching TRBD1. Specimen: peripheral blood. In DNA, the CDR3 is TGCAGTGCGCGTGGGACAGTCCCTGAAGCTTTCTTT. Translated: CSARGTVPEAFF.